The rows below give T cell receptor beta chains drawn from one sample of a study of blood T cell repertoires in COVID-19. The data were produced by immunoSEQ multiplex PCR, yet TCRdb's version contains in-frame clones alone and is incomplete. The sample holds 200,000 to 250,000 clones; almost 85% are singletons and the top ten take around 2.5%. Sequenced: peripheral blood. These receptor sequences come from a woman aged 70-85 years with COVID-19, enrolled during active disease. Both conserved end residues are trimmed from each CDR3.

TRBV21-1 ASSKEKSQGDFRDTGELF
TRBV19 ASSTGGTDNEKLF
TRBV7-8 ASSPLTVPGGYT
TRBV7-2 ASSPQTGTGRYEQY
TRBV2 ASSELTGGSEKLF
TRBV30 AWSGGGSTYEQY
TRBV7-2 ASSLWGPQNYGYT
TRBV7-2 ASSPSTRLAGFKETQY
TRBV5-6 ASSLDRVYGYT
TRBV7-2 ASTHAGVMAGELF
TRBV19 ASSMGAQGPRGPQH
TRBV30 AWRTITGTGNTIY
TRBV12-5 ASGSVSGPQH
TRBV11-1 ASSLMPGGSTGELF
TRBV7-8 ASSFQGINSPLH
TRBV9 ASSPWDRRTSTDTQY
TRBV6-5 ASRPDSLNTEAF
TRBV10-3 AISEYGTPNTEAF
TRBV4-2 ASSRALSGGIDTQY
TRBV6-4 ARSGLETQY
TRBV4-2 ASSQRLAGYEQY
TRBV29-1 SVDAGLSNYGYT
TRBV16 ASSPESGNTIY
TRBV19 ASRNLRGNSNQPQH
TRBV4-2 ASSQEAQVVYEQF
TRBV11-3 ASSLGGRSGRRNTGELF
TRBV18 ASSPSGEGYGYT
TRBV6-5 ASTGNSGANVLT
TRBV29-1 SVEEGGTDTQY
TRBV28 ASSSGGSSYEQY
TRBV2 ASSETGGVLYGYT
TRBV7-2 ASSSPGRGSNQPQH
TRBV19 ASSTTGTGGLYGYT
TRBV5-5 ASRNGQGAYGYT
TRBV30 AWSHNYEQY
TRBV5-8 ASTPEGVYSNQPQH
TRBV5-6 ASSKGFNQPQH
TRBV4-1 ASSQEGAGYGYT
TRBV30 AWSVYSGSSNEQF
TRBV2 ASRVGLTRGYT